Reported below is one TCR beta chain. In the authors' workflow: The assay estimated nucleated cells by amplifying reference gene primers. TCRdb's copy holds only in-frame clones and misses some; the assay was immunoSEQ multiplex PCR. V and J calls plus clone size are reproduced from that table; the DNA served to infer D and trimming. The data show a few hundred thousand clones, around 88% seen once. The CDR3 has 18 residues. V lost 8 bases and J lost 2, with 26 bases in between. Germline lookup yields CDR1 ENHRY and CDR2 SYGVKD. The data were taken from a study of blood T cell repertoires in COVID-19. Study in general: Sample material is recorded as cDNA or gDNA derived from T cells, B-cell-depleted T cells, or PBMCs.

The TCR sequence derives from a young man with active or convalescent COVID-19. Sequencing was done on a sample of peripheral blood. The rearrangement links TRBV10-3 to TRBJ2-3; D is perhaps TRBD2 (6 bases). The CDR3 protein is CAIGDPGRLATTTDTQYF. CDR3 nucleotides: TGTGCCATCGGGGATCCAGGGAGGCTAGCGACTACCACAGATACGCAGTATTTT.